This entry features one TCR beta chain sequence. Its antigen target is currently unknown. Base qualities are missing; no much larger clone stands one base away. These data originate in a study of blood T cell repertoires in COVID-19 (dated by TCRdb to 2020 to 2021). With respect to the entire study: Samples from collaborators originated in the United States, Italy and Spain and spanned both the acute and convalescent phases of COVID-19. The material from the prospective study consisted of cDNA or gDNA derived from T cells, B-cell-depleted T cells, or PBMCs. Deeply sampled blood TCRbeta repertoires from subjects exposed to, actively infected with, or recovered from COVID-19 were included in the dataset. The samples were drawn from the first 160 participants of the ongoing ImmuneRACE study and from 1,254 subjects provided by 6 global collaborators. HLA class I and class II types, where available, came from metadata supplied by the sample provider rather than from assay-based typing. The repertoires were made available in a free public database intended to serve as a resource for research on the immune response to SARS-CoV-2. The sample metadata nearly always contained a de-identified subject ID, COVID-19 status, age in years and sex.

What the research found in general, with its limitations: The quantity of clinical and demographic metadata differed by source and by participant and was supplied without curation.

TCRbeta CDR3 regions were amplified from genomic DNA by means of the immunoSEQ Assay, a bias-controlled multiplex PCR. The authors' analysis ran thus. Nucleated cell counts per sample were estimated from amplification of reference gene primers within the assay. To quantify the absolute abundance of each unique TCRbeta CDR3 rearrangement, sequence reads were collapsed and filtered. For each sample, productive Simpson clonality was calculated as the square root of Simpson's diversity index over productive rearrangements. The table was pulled from immuneACCESS by TCRdb, which kept in-frame rearrangements only. Such tables lose some clones; where checked, under half of the loss comes from unresolved V genes, and the rest has no known cause. V, J and clone size are taken as reported in that table, and D and trimming were inferred from the DNA itself. Within this sample are around 61,000 clones, with around 80% of them counted one time only. The ten largest clonotypes hold roughly 14% of the sample.

Each collaborating institution followed its own protocols to collect whole blood in K2EDTA tubes. For TCRbeta analysis, collaborators shipped samples as frozen whole blood, isolated PBMCs, or DNA extracted from either of those sample types. The CDR3 starts with the cysteine, ends with the phenylalanine, and has 14 residues. Just the 42-base CDR3 DNA is kept, in frame starting at base 1. V is trimmed back by 6 bases and J by 4 bases, and the junction contains 5 bases that no gene match accounts for. The germline V gene yields MGHRA for CDR1 and YSYEKL for CDR2. Sequencing used peripheral blood. The chain employs TRBV4-1 and TRBJ2-5, with 10 bases in between that match TRBD2. This TCR derives from an elderly man with acute or convalescent COVID-19. The nucleotide sequence reads as follows: TGCGCCAGCAGAAAAGCGGGAGGGGGAGAGACCCAGTACTTC. This translates into CASRKAGGGETQYF.